This TCR beta chain is drawn from a study of blood T cell repertoires in COVID-19. About the research overall: There were acute and convalescent COVID-19 samples, and they came from the United States, Italy and Spain. The analysed material was cDNA or gDNA that came from T cells, B-cell-depleted T cells, or PBMCs.

Per the original data handling: For nucleated cells, counts were estimated from reference gene primer amplification. Assay: immunoSEQ multiplex PCR; the TCRdb copy retains only in-frame clones and omits some. Clone size and V and J calls were adopted from that table, with D and trimming inferred from the DNA. Here the sample spans 310,000 or so clones, around 86% being singletons. Germline values: CDR1 SGHRS, CDR2 YFSETQ. CDR3 length: 15 amino acids. V lost 5 bases, J lost 0 bases, and 13 bases lay in between. The sequence was obtained from a woman under 40 who had recovered from COVID-19. The chain combines TRBV5-1 with TRBJ2-3, with D unresolved. The sequencing sample was made of peripheral blood. This CDR3 is CASSLDSTSTDTQYF. CDR3 coding DNA: TGCGCCAGCAGTTTAGACTCGACTAGCACAGATACGCAGTATTTT.